The clone carrying this T cell receptor beta chain was observed a few times. Its target is unknown. Researchers partitioned CD4+ cells into CD45RA+ naive and CD45RA-negative memory subsets. TCRdb's copy holds only in-frame clones and misses some; the assay was immunoSEQ multiplex PCR. The top ten clones hold 1.8% of a sample with about 670,000 clones, more than 70% of them seen once. This sample stems from a study of shared clonotypes between healthy human individuals. Study-wide context: The donors, a couple of women and a few men, were aged 18 to 49. General study results and limits: Generation of non-shared clonotypes was less probable than generation of clonotypes shared by all four donors.

Sequencing was performed on memory CD4+ T cells sorted from blood. As for subset: CD45RA-negative fraction. This TCR was recovered from a woman in her 30s in good health.

The CDR3 nucleotides read TGTGCCAGCAGTGAAACCGGGACTAGCGGGATAGGGTGGGAGCAGTACTTC. Its translation: CASSETGTSGIGWEQYF. This sequence joins TRBV25-1 and TRBJ2-7; 13 bases are a match to TRBD2. The CDR3 totals 17 residues. The germline CDR1 and CDR2 sequences are MGHDK and SYGVNS. Trimming cost V 2 bases and J 7 bases; bases outside gene matches: 11.